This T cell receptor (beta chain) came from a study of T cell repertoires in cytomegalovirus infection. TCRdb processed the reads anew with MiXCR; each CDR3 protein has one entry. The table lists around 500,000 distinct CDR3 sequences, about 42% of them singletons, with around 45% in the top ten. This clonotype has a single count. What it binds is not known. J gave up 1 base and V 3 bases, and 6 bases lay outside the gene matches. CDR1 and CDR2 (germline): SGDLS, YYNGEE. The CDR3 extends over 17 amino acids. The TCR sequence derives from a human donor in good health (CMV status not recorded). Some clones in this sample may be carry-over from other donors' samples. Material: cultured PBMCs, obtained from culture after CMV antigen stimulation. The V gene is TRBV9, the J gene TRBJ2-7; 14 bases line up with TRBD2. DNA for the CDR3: TGTGCCAGCAGCGAAGGGACTAGCGGGAGACCTTCCTACGAGCAGTACTTC. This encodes CASSEGTSGRPSYEQYF.